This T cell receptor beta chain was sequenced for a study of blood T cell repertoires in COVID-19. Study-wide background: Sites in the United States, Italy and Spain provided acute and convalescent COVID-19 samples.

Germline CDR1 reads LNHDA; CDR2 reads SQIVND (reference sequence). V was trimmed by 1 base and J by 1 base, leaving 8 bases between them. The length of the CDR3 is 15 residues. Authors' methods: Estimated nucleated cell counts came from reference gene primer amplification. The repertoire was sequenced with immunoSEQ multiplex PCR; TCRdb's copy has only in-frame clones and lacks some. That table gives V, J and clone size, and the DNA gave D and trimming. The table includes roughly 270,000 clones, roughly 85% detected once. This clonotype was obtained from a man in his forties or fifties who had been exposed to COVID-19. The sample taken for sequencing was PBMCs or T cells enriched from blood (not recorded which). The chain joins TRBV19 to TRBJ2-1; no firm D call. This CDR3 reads CASSIAQRSYNEQFF. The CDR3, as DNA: TGTGCCAGTAGTATAGCCCAGCGATCCTACAATGAGCAGTTCTTC.